This T cell receptor (beta chain) was sequenced in a study of CD8 T cells in Susac syndrome. RNA totalling roughly 0.45 to 1 ug underwent reverse transcription with random hexamers. TCRdb fed the immunoSEQ multiplex PCR reads into MiXCR, producing one record per CDR3 protein. Here the sample spans 150,000 to 250,000 distinct CDR3 sequences, 90% to 95% being singletons. The study sequenced TCR beta in blood CD8+ and CD4+ T cells. Both CD4+ and CD8+ T cells were negatively isolated, and TEMRA cells underwent FACS enrichment. The CDR3 totals 15 residues. CDR1 and CDR2 from the germline V gene are MNHNS and SASEGT. Trimming removed 2 bases at V and 4 bases at J, with 14 bases between.

The receptor was derived from a human donor with multiple sclerosis. The sequenced material came from CD4+ T cells from PBMCs. This chain joins TRBV6-1 and TRBJ1-2; D might be TRBD1 (6 bases). This CDR3 is CASSEHQGPGYGYTF. CDR3 bases: TGTGCCAGCAGTGAACATCAGGGGCCTGGCTATGGCTACACCTTC.